These 5 T cell receptor beta chains came from one sample sequenced in a study of OX40 agonist ivuxolimab in advanced cancers. The data were produced by immunoSEQ multiplex PCR, yet TCRdb's version contains in-frame clones alone and is incomplete. The sample has tens of thousands of clones; around 93% are singletons. Sequenced material: CD4+ or CD8+ T cells sorted from blood, taken in a trial of the OX40 agonist ivuxolimab. The receptors stem from an adult with an advanced solid tumor such as melanoma, head and neck, liver or kidney cancer.

V is TRBV11-2 and J is TRBJ2-2, with 7 nucleotides matching TRBD2. The CDR3 length is 15 residues. Losses at the gene ends were 4 bases for V and 6 bases for J; bases not matched to a gene: 8. Germline V lookup: CDR1 SGHAT, CDR2 FQNNGV. The CDR3 region has the DNA TGTGCCAGCAGCTCCCCTCTTGGGGGGGCCGGGGAGCTGTTTTTT. It specifies CASSSPLGGAGELFF.

V usage is TRBV15 and J usage is TRBJ2-6, with D uncertain. V shed 7 bases and J shed 7 bases, with 14 bases lying between them. This CDR3 is built from 14 residues. Germline V gene sequence: CDR1 LNHNV, CDR2 YYDKDF (reference sequence). CDR3 nucleotide sequence: TGTGCCACCACGCCCGCCGAGAGAGCCAACGTCCTGACTTTC. Amino acids: CATTPAERANVLTF. The whole variable domain, remainder taken from reference TRBV15 and TRBJ2-6, is DAMVIQNPRYQVTQFGKPVTLSCSQTLNHNVMYWYQQKSSQAPKLLFHYYDKDFNNEADTPDNFQSRRPNTSFCFLDIRSPGLGDTAMYLCATTPAERANVLTFGAGSRLTVL.

The gene calls are TRBV19 and TRBJ1-1; D is uncertain. The CDR3 consists of 13 residues. In germline, CDR1 is LNHDA, CDR2 SQIVND (reference sequence). V lost 3 bases, J lost 1 base, and 6 bases lay in between. The CDR3 region has the DNA TGTGCCAGTAGTATCCTGACGAACACTGAAGCTTTCTTT. Residues: CASSILTNTEAFF.

This clone was counted between two and nine times. The gene calls are TRBV28 and TRBJ2-1; 7 nucleotides match TRBD1. J gave up 2 bases and V 7 bases, and 8 bases lay outside the gene matches. Germline V gene sequence: CDR1 MDHEN, CDR2 SYDVKM. The CDR3 spans 15 residues. The CDR3 loop reads CASTDGQATYNEQFF. The CDR3 DNA is TGTGCCAGCACCGATGGACAGGCAACCTACAATGAGCAGTTCTTC.

V and J are TRBV4-3 and TRBJ2-7, with D possibly being TRBD2 (6 bases). CDR1 is LGHNA, CDR2 YSLEER, per germline. V lost 4 bases to trimming and J lost 12 bases, with 19 bases between them. This CDR3 has 13 residues. DNA for the CDR3: TGCGCCAGCAGCCCAAGACATTCAGCGGGTTTGTACTTC. Protein sequence: CASSPRHSAGLYF.